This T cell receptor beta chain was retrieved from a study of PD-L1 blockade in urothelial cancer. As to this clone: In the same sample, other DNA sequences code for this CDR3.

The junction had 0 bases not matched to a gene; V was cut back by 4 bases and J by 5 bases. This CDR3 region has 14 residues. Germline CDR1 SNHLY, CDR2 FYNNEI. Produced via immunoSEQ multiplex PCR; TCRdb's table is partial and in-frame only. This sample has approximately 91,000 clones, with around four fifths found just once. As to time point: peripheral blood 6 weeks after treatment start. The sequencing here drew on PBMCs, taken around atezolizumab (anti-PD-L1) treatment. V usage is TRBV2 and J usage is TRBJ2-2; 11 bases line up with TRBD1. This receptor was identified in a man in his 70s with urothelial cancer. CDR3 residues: CASSGDRGTGELFF. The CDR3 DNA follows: TGTGCCAGCAGTGGGGACAGGGGGACCGGGGAGCTGTTTTTT.